This T cell receptor (beta chain) emerged from a study of technical replicates of blood from a few donors. The CDR3 spans 14 residues. In germline, CDR1 is SGHTA, CDR2 FQGNSA. The V segment lost 4 bases and the J segment 8 bases; nucleotides outside the gene matches: 9. The table came from immunoSEQ multiplex PCR; TCRdb's copy has only in-frame clones and leaves some out. The data contain about 56,000 clones, roughly 95% of them singletons. This clone was seen more than once but under ten times. V gene TRBV7-2 combines with J gene TRBJ1-2; 8 bases are shared with TRBD1. The source material was PBMCs. This receptor was taken from a human donor in good health. Some clones in this sample may be carry-over from other donors' samples. CDR3 protein: CASSSGDRGRGYTF. The CDR3 DNA sequence: TGTGCCAGCAGCTCAGGAGACAGGGGCCGGGGCTACACCTTC.